This T cell receptor beta chain is drawn from a study of cytomegalovirus exposure and HLA in healthy donors. The V end was cut by 2 bases, the J end by 2 bases, with 13 bases between. CDR3 length: 15 amino acids. CDR1 and CDR2 (germline): MNHNY, SVGAGI (reference sequence). A multiplex PCR was run with 60 Vbeta primers and 13 Jbeta primers. TCRdb's table, derived via immunoSEQ multiplex PCR, lists solely in-frame clones and lacks some. Altogether fewer than 200,000 clones are present, approximately 81% being singletons, with the ten largest covering about 2.3%. The TCR sequence derives from a woman aged 25 to 45 in good health and CMV-seronegative. The chain carries TRBV6-6 and TRBJ2-7; D is unresolved. The sample taken for sequencing was PBMCs. The CDR3 sequence is CASSYKESDPYEQYF. CDR3 nucleotide sequence: TGTGCCAGCAGTTACAAGGAGTCAGACCCCTACGAGCAGTACTTC.